This passage covers 21 T cell receptor beta chains from one sample sequenced in a study of blood T cell repertoires in COVID-19 (dated by TCRdb to the early 2020s). Library preparation employed the immunoSEQ multiplex PCR assay. Here the immuneACCESS table is served through TCRdb, limited to in-frame sequences with V and J called. Missing clones are a known gap in these copies; in checked studies unresolved V genes cover under half, and the rest lacks a known reason. This sample is represented by 80,000 to 95,000 clones; 91% of them were singletons. Clones ranked in the top ten supply about 1.8% of the sample. The sequenced sample consisted of peripheral blood. The source is a human donor with active COVID-19. The donor label of this sample is uncertain.

This chain joins TRBV6-5 and TRBJ2-3; tentatively, D is TRBD1 (5 bases). V was trimmed by 6 bases and J by 0 bases, leaving 7 bases between them. Germline V gene lookup returns CDR1 MNHEY and CDR2 SVGAGI. This CDR3 has 13 amino acids. CDR3 bases: TGTGCCAGCAGGACAGCTAGCACAGATACGCAGTATTTT. Its translation is CASRTASTDTQYF.

This clone was recorded once. The V and J genes are TRBV5-6 and TRBJ2-3; TRBD2 aligns across 7 bases. Germline values: CDR1 SGHDT, CDR2 YYEEEE. V gave up 2 bases and J gave up 4 bases; unmatched junction bases: 10. The CDR3 contains 16 residues. The DNA of the CDR3 is TGTGCCAGCAGCTTCTTGGGACTAACAGACTCAGATACGCAGTATTTT. This encodes CASSFLGLTDSDTQYF. The full variable domain, completed using reference TRBV5-6 and TRBJ2-3, is DAGVTQSPTHLIKTRGQQVTLRCSPKSGHDTVSWYQQALGQGPQFIFQYYEEEERQRGNFPDRFSGHQFPNYSSELNVNALLLGDSALYLCASSFLGLTDSDTQYFGPGTRLTVL.

The CDR3 sequence is CASSFVPRDGYTF. CDR3 bases: TGTGCCAGCAGTTTCGTCCCGAGGGATGGCTACACCTTC. The chain links TRBV12-3 or TRBV12-4 to TRBJ1-2; D is ambiguous. The V end lost 3 bases, the J end lost 6 bases, and 11 bases lay between the germline ends. The CDR3 runs 13 residues.

V and J are TRBV5-1 and TRBJ2-7; TRBD1 might be the D (5 bases). Trimming left V 3 bases short and J 3 bases short, with 10 bases between. Germline V gene data show CDR1 as SGHRS and CDR2 as YFSETQ. The CDR3 length is 13 residues. Here the CDR3 DNA reads TGCGCCAGCAGCTACGACAGCAACTACGAGCAGTACTTC. Translating gives CASSYDSNYEQYF.

V gene TRBV5-1 combines with J gene TRBJ1-6, with D perhaps TRBD1 (5 bases). Germline CDR1 is SGHRS and CDR2 is YFSETQ. The CDR3 is made up of 17 amino acids. The V and J ends lost 0 bases and 8 bases respectively, with 18 bases between them. The CDR3 loop is CASSLALWEVGDSPLHF. DNA for the CDR3: TGCGCCAGCAGCTTGGCCCTGTGGGAAGTAGGGGATTCACCCCTCCACTTT.

The chain couples TRBV6-7 to TRBJ1-1, with 8 bases identical to TRBD1. TRBV6-7 is assigned to the ORF class and has an uncertain function. V lost 0 bases to trimming and J lost 3 bases; unmatched junction nucleotides: 12. The CDR3 is 18 residues long. CDR3 residues: CASSYSPQGASGDTEAFF. As DNA, the CDR3 is TGTGCCAGCAGTTACTCCCCGCAGGGGGCATCTGGGGACACTGAAGCTTTCTTT.

The V and J genes are TRBV12-5 and TRBJ1-1, with TRBD1 identical over 7 bases. The CDR3 extends over 15 amino acids. The J segment lost 5 bases and the V segment lost 0 bases, leaving 6 bases of the junction unmatched. Looked up from germline, CDR1 is LGHNT and CDR2 is FRNRAP. The CDR3 sequence: CASGLVRQGVTEAFF. As DNA, the CDR3 is TGTGCTAGTGGTTTGGTACGGCAGGGGGTGACTGAAGCTTTCTTT. The full variable domain, completed using reference TRBV12-5 and TRBJ1-1, is DARVTQTPRHKVTEMGQEVTMRCQPILGHNTVFWYRQTMMQGLELLAYFRNRAPLDDSGMPKDRFSAEMPDATLATLKIQPSEPRDSAVYFCASGLVRQGVTEAFFGQGTRLTVV.

The chain employs TRBV5-4 and TRBJ2-7; 12 bases agree with TRBD2. Germline V gene sequence: CDR1 SGHNT, CDR2 YYREEE (reference sequence). CDR3 length: 17 amino acids. The J segment lost 12 bases and the V segment lost 0 bases, leaving 16 bases of the junction unmatched. The CDR3 region has the DNA TGTGCCAGCAGCTTGGCTAGCGGGGGGGAACGGGGTGTACGGCTGTACTTC. Translating it yields CASSLASGGERGVRLYF.

The V call is TRBV5-1, the J call TRBJ2-5; 11 bases agree with TRBD1. V lost 5 bases and J lost 3; bases outside the gene matches: 12. The length of the CDR3 is 17 residues. Germline lookup yields CDR1 SGHRS and CDR2 YFSETQ. CDR3: CASSWDRGRKWEETQYF. The CDR3 coding sequence is TGCGCCAGCAGTTGGGACAGGGGGAGGAAATGGGAAGAGACCCAGTACTTC.

This chain uses TRBV2 with TRBJ2-5; 9 nucleotides line up with TRBD1. Germline V lookup: CDR1 SNHLY, CDR2 FYNNEI. This CDR3 is built from 15 residues. Trimming cost V 7 bases and J 3 bases; bases outside gene matches: 9. In nucleotides, the CDR3 is TGTGCCAGCATTGAGGACAGGGGTGTGGAAGAGACCCAGTACTTC. Translated: CASIEDRGVEETQYF.

In DNA form, the CDR3 reads TGTGCCAGTAGTACTCTGGAAAGGGGTGAAAAACTGTTTTTT. As protein: CASSTLERGEKLFF. The rearrangement joins TRBV19 to TRBJ1-4; a possible D gene is TRBD1 (5 bases). With 4 bases removed from V and 7 bases from J, the gap between germline ends came to 13 bases. Germline lookup yields CDR1 LNHDA and CDR2 SQIVND (reference sequence). The CDR3 sequence is 14 residues long.

The genes are TRBV24-1 and TRBJ1-6; the D gene is possibly TRBD1 (5 bases). Per the germline V gene, CDR1 is KGHDR and CDR2 is SFDVKD. The CDR3 length is 12 residues. Trimming stripped 12 bases from V and 10 bases from J, with 15 bases between. CDR3: CADVKTESPLHF. Here the CDR3 DNA reads TGTGCCGACGTAAAGACAGAATCACCCCTCCACTTT.

V and J are TRBV7-6 and TRBJ1-2; 10 bases match TRBD1. The CDR3 totals 14 residues. The V segment lost 4 bases and the J segment 6 bases; nucleotides outside the gene matches: 5. Germline V CDR1 and CDR2: SGHVS, FNYEAQ. This chain's CDR3 is CASSSPGTGDGYTF. The CDR3 DNA is TGTGCCAGCAGCTCCCCCGGGACAGGGGATGGCTACACCTTC. Full variable domain (missing parts from reference TRBV7-6 and TRBJ1-2): GAGVSQSPRYKVTKRGQDVALRCDPISGHVSLYWYRQALGQGPEFLTYFNYEAQQDKSGLPNDRFSAERPEGSISTLTIQRTEQRDSAMYRCASSSPGTGDGYTFGSGTRLTVV.

V and J are TRBV6-1 and TRBJ1-1, with D possibly matching TRBD1 (6 bases). CDR3 length: 19 amino acids. The germline gives CDR1 MNHNS, CDR2 SASEGT. Trimming stripped 0 bases from V and 5 bases from J, with 25 bases between. The DNA for the CDR3 is TGTGCCAGCAGTGAAGCTCGGTTCGGGGGTCTAGGGGGAGGGACTGAAGCTTTCTTT. Its translation: CASSEARFGGLGGGTEAFF.

The chain carries TRBV3-1 (or the pseudogene TRBV3-2) and TRBJ1-1; 7 nucleotides align to TRBD1. The V gene's germline CDR1 is LGHDT and CDR2 YNNKEL (reference sequence). The CDR3 is 14 amino acids. With V trimmed by 1 base and J by 4 bases, 3 bases remained unmatched. CDR3 region: CASSQVQGTTEAFF. Written as DNA, the CDR3 is TGTGCCAGCAGCCAAGTACAGGGGACCACTGAAGCTTTCTTT.

V gene TRBV7-9 combines with J gene TRBJ1-1, with 7 nucleotides matching TRBD1. V trimming: 4 bases; J trimming: 9 bases; junction bases outside the gene matches: 23. Germline assignment: CDR1 SEHNR and CDR2 FQNEAQ (reference sequence). The CDR3 has 18 residues. CDR3 sequence (DNA): TGTGCCAGCAGCTCTTCTCGGACAGGATCTAAGATGAGTCTGAAAGCTTTCTTT. Amino acid sequence: CASSSSRTGSKMSLKAFF.

The V and J genes are TRBV7-3 and TRBJ1-4; a weak D match, TRBD1 (6 bases). Trimming removed 3 bases at V and 7 bases at J, with 12 bases between. This CDR3 spans 14 amino acids. Per the germline V gene, CDR1 is SGHTA and CDR2 is FQGTGA. CDR3 amino acids: CASSFTGKVEKLFF. As DNA, the CDR3 is TGTGCCAGCAGCTTTACAGGGAAGGTTGAAAAACTGTTTTTT.

Only a few counts were recorded for this clone. This sequence joins TRBV7-9 and TRBJ1-1; D might be TRBD1 (6 bases). V lost 5 bases and J 6 bases, leaving 19 bases between the germline ends. Germline V gives CDR1 SEHNR, CDR2 FQNEAQ (reference sequence). This CDR3 has 15 residues. The CDR3 is CASSALQGNFSEAFF. Written as DNA, the CDR3 is TGTGCCAGCAGCGCACTGCAGGGGAACTTTTCTGAAGCTTTCTTT.

The J gene is TRBJ1-2, the V gene TRBV7-3; 7 nucleotides line up with TRBD1. The germline V gene encodes CDR1 SGHTA and CDR2 FQGTGA. With 5 bases clipped from V and 1 base from J, the junction kept 4 bases outside the gene matches. CDR3 length: 14 residues. The CDR3 nucleotides read TGTGCCAGCAGCCCAGGGGGAAGTAACTATGGCTACACCTTC. This encodes CASSPGGSNYGYTF.

V gene TRBV27 combines with J gene TRBJ2-3; D possibly corresponds to TRBD1 (8 bases). The CDR3 totals 14 residues. In germline, CDR1 is MNHEY, CDR2 SMNVEV (reference sequence). The V end was cut by 6 bases, the J end by 3 bases, with 13 bases between. Here the CDR3 DNA reads TGTGCCAGCAGGAACAGGGGGGGGACAGATACGCAGTATTTT. Translation gives CASRNRGGTDTQYF.

The chain employs TRBV4-3 and TRBJ1-5, with D maybe TRBD1 (5 bases). The ends were cut back, 0 bases at V and 6 bases at J, with 12 bases in the middle. This CDR3 contains 15 residues. Germline CDR1 is LGHNA and CDR2 is YSLEER. The CDR3 region is CASSQDLGVGQPQHF. The CDR3 DNA sequence: TGCGCCAGCAGCCAAGATCTAGGGGTGGGTCAGCCCCAGCATTTT.